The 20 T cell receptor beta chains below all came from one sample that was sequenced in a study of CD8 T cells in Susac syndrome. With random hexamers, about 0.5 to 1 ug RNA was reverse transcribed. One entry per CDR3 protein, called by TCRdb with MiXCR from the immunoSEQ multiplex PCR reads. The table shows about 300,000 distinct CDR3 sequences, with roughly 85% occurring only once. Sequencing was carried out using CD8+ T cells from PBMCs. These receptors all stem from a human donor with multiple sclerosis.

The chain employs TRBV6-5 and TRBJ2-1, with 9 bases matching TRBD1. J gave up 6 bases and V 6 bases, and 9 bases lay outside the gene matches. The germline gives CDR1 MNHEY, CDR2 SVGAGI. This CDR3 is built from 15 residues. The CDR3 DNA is TGTGCCAGCAGGACCGGGACAGGGCTTGGCAATGAGCAGTTCTTC. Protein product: CASRTGTGLGNEQFF.

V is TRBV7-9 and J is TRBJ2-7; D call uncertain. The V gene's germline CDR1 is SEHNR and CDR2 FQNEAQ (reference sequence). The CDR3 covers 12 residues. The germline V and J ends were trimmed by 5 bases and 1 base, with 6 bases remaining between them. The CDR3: CASSLTSYEQYF. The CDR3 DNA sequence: TGTGCCAGCAGCCTAACATCCTACGAGCAGTACTTC.

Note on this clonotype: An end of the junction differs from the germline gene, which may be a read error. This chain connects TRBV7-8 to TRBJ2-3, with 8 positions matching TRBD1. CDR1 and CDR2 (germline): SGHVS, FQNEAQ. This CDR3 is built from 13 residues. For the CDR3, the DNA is TGTGCCAGCATCCGAGGAATGGGACAGGCCGGAACTTTT. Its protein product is CASIRGMGQAGTF.

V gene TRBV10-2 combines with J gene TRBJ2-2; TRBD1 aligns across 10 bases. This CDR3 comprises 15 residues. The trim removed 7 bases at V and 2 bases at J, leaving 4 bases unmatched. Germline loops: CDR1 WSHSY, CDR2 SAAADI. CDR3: CASTGTGVNTGELFF. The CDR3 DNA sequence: TGCGCCAGCACCGGGACAGGGGTAAACACCGGGGAGCTGTTTTTT.

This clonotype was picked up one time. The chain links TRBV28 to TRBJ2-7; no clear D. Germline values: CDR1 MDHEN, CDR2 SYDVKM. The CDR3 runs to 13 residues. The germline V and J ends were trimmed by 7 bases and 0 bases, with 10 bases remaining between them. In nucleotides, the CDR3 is TGTGCCAGCAAATATAGGGTCTCCTACGAGCAGTACTTC. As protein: CASKYRVSYEQYF.

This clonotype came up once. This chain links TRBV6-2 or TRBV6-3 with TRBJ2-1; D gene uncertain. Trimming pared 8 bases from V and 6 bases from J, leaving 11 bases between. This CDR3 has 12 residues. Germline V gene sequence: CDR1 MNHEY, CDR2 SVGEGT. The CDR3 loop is CASEGGPNEQFF. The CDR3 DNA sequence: TGTGCCAGCGAAGGCGGTCCCAATGAGCAGTTCTTC.

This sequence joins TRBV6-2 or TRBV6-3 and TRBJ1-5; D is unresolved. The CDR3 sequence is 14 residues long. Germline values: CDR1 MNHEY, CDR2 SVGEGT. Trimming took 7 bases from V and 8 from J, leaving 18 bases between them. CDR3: CASTIRLGWEPQHF. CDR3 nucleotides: TGTGCCAGCACCATCAGGCTGGGGTGGGAGCCCCAGCATTTT.

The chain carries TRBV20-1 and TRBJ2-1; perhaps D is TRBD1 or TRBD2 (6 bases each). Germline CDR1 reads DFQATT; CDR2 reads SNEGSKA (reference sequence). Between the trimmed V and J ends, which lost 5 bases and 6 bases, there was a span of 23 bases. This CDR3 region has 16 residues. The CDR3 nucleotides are TGCAGTGCTCGGGGGCCCTGGGTTGCGGGGAGCAATGAGCAGTTCTTC. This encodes CSARGPWVAGSNEQFF.

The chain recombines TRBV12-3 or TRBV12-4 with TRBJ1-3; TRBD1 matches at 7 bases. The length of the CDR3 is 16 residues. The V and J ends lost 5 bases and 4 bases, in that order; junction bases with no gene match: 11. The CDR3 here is CASSKTQGEEGNTIYF. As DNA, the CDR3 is TGTGCCAGCAGTAAAACCCAGGGGGAAGAGGGAAACACCATATATTTT.

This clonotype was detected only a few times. The CDR3 loop reads CASSQSAIMKGTEAFF. The CDR3 DNA reads as TGCGCCAGCAGTCAATCGGCTATAATGAAGGGCACTGAAGCTTTCTTT. The genes are TRBV23-1 and TRBJ1-1; D is undetermined. TRBV23-1 is flagged as an ORF with uncertain function. The CDR3 length is 16 residues. Trimming took off 0 bases at V and 4 bases at J, with 15 bases between the two ends.

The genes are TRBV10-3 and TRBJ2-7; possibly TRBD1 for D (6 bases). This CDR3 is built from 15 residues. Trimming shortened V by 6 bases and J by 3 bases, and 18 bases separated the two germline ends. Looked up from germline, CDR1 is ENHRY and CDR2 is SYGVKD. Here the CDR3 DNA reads TGTGCCATCAGCGAAATTCGGACAGACGGCTACGAGCAGTACTTC. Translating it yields CAISEIRTDGYEQYF.

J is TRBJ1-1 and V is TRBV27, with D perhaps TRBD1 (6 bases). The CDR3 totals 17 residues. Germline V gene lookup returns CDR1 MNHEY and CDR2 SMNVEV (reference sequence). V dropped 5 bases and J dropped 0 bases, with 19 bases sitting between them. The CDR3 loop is CASSPLTGDGMNTEAFF. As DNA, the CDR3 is TGTGCCAGCAGTCCGCTGACAGGAGACGGAATGAACACTGAAGCTTTCTTT.

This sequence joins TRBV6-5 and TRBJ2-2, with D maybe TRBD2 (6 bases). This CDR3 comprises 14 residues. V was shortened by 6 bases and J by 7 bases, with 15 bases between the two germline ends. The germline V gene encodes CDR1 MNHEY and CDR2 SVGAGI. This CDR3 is CASRPTSEGGELFF. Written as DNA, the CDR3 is TGTGCCAGCAGGCCGACTAGTGAGGGCGGGGAGCTGTTTTTT.

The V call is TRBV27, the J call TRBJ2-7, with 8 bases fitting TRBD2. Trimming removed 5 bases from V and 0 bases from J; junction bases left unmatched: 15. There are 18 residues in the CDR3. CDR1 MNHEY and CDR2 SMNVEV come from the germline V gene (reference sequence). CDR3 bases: TGTGCCAGCAGTCCGACTAGCGTACTTGCCGGGAACTCCTACGAGCAGTACTTC. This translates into CASSPTSVLAGNSYEQYF.

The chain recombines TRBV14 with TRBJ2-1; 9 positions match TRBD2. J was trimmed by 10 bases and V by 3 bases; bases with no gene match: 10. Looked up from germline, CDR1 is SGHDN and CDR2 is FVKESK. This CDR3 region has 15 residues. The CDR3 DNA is TGTGCCAGCAGCCAGACTAGCGGCCTTCCTGGGGAGCAGTTCTTC. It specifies CASSQTSGLPGEQFF.

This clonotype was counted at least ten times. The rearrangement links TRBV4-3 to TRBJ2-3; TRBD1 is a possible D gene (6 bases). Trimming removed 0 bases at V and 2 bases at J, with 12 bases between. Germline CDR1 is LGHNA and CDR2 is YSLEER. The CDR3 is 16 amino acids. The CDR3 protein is CASSQDDRSYTDTQYF. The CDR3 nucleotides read TGCGCCAGCAGCCAAGATGACAGGTCCTACACAGATACGCAGTATTTT.

The CDR3 bases are TGTGCCAGCAGTTCCCTCAGCGGCCCATACGAGCAGTACTTC. Its translation is CASSSLSGPYEQYF. This sequence joins TRBV28 and TRBJ2-7, with D possibly TRBD2 on 5 matching bases. V lost 4 bases to trimming and J lost 4 bases, with 14 bases between them. This CDR3 is built from 14 residues. CDR1 and CDR2 from the germline V gene are MDHEN and SYDVKM. Drawing the rest from reference TRBV28 and TRBJ2-7, the complete variable domain is DVKVTQSSRYLVKRTGEKVFLECVQDMDHENMFWYRQDPGLGLRLIYFSYDVKMKEKGDIPEGYSVSREKKERFSLILESASTNQTSMYLCASSSLSGPYEQYFGPGTRLTVT.

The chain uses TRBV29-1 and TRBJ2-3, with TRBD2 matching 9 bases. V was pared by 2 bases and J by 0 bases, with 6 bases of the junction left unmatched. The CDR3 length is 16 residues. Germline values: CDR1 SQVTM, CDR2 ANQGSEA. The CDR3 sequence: CSVESGLATSTDTQYF. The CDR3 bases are TGCAGCGTTGAATCCGGACTAGCGACTAGCACAGATACGCAGTATTTT.

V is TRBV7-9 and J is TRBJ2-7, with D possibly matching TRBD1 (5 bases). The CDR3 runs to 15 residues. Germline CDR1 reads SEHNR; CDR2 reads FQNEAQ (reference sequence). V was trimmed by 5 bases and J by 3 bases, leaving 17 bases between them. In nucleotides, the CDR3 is TGTGCCAGCAGCGGACGGTTAGGGGAAGGCTACGAGCAGTACTTC. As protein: CASSGRLGEGYEQYF.

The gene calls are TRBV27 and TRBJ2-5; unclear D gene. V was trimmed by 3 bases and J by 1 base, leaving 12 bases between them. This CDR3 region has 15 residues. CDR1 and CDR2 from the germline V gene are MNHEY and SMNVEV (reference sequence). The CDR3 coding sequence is TGTGCCAGCAGTTTGGGTCTCGCGATCCAAGAGACCCAGTACTTC. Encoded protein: CASSLGLAIQETQYF.